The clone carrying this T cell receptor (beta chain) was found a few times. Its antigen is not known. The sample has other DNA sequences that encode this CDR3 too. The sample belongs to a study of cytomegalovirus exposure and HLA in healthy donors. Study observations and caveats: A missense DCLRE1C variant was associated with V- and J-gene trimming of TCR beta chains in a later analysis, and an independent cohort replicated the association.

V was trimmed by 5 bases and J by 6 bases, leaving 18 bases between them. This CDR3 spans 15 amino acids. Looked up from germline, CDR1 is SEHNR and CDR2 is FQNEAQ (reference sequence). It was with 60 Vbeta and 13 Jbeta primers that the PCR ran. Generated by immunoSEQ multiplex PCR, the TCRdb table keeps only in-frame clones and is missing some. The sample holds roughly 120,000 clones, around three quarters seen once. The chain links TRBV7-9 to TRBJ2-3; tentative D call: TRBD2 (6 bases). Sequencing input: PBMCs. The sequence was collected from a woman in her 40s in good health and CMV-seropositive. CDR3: CASSPSMAGTDTQYF. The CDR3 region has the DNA TGTGCCAGCAGCCCATCCATGGCGGGGACCGATACGCAGTATTTT.